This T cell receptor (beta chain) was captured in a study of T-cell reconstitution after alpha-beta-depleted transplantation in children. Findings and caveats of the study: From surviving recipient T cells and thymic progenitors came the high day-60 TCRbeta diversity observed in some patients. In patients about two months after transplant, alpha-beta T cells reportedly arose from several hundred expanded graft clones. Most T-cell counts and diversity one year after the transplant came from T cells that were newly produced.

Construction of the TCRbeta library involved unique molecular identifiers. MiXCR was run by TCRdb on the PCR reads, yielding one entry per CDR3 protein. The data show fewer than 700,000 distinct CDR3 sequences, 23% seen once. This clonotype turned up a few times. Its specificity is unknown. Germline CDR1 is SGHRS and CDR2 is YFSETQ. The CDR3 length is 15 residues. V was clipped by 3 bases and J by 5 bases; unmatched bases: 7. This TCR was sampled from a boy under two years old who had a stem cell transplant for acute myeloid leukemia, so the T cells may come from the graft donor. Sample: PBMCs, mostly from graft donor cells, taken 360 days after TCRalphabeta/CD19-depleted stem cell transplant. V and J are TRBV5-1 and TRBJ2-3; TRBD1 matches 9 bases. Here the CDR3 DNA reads TGCGCCAGCAGCTACCGGACAGGGGCAGGAGATACGCAGTATTTT. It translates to CASSYRTGAGDTQYF.